The TCR beta chain described here comes from a study of shared clonotypes between healthy human individuals. The CDR3 totals 18 residues. V was cut by 3 bases and J by 5 bases, with 23 bases left in between. Germline CDR1 reads ENHRY; CDR2 reads SYGVKD. Sorted-subset replicate PCR reactions contained about 200 ng DNA, corresponding to roughly 29,000 T cell genomes. Repertoires were generated with immunoSEQ multiplex PCR, while TCRdb's copy carries only in-frame clones and drops some. The sample consists of fewer than 350,000 clones, roughly 84% of them appearing once. Source material: memory CD8+ T cells sorted from blood. The subset is: CD45RO+ cells pooled with CCR7-negative TemRA cells. This sequence originates from a man aged 18 to 35 in good health. This chain joins TRBV10-3 and TRBJ2-1; D might be TRBD2 (6 bases). The CDR3 loop is CAISEAAPGEEQHNEQFF. DNA for the CDR3: TGTGCCATCAGTGAAGCCGCGCCGGGGGAAGAACAACACAATGAGCAGTTCTTC.